These T cell receptor beta chains were read from a single sample in a study of identical twins. MiXCR was run by TCRdb on the 5' RACE reads, yielding one entry per CDR3 protein. The data contain a few hundred thousand distinct CDR3 sequences, approximately 10% of them seen just once; the ten biggest clones take up more than 8%. The material sequenced was memory T cells sorted from blood. These receptor sequences come from a man aged 50-59 years in good health. Each CDR3 is given with its conserved first and last residue. Fields, in order: J gene, V gene, D gene, clone size, CDR3 protein, CDR3 DNA. The D gene is left open where the match is weak. Clone size appears in some rows only: once, few, many, or a class for an expanded clone.

j_gene: TRBJ1-2; v_gene: TRBV24-1; d_gene: NA; abundance: NA; CDR3aa: CATSDFGNNYGYTF; CDR3nt: TGTGCCACCAGTGATTTTGGGAACAACTATGGCTACACCTTC
j_gene: TRBJ2-5; v_gene: TRBV10-2; d_gene: NA; abundance: many; CDR3aa: CASRRRRGETQYF; CDR3nt: TGCGCCAGCAGGAGACGGCGAGGGGAGACCCAGTACTTC
j_gene: TRBJ2-5; v_gene: TRBV28; d_gene: TRBD1; abundance: many; CDR3aa: CATKGAIQETQYF; CDR3nt: TGTGCCACCAAGGGGGCAATTCAAGAGACCCAGTACTTC
j_gene: TRBJ2-7; v_gene: TRBV18; d_gene: NA; abundance: few; CDR3aa: CASSPPARYEQYF; CDR3nt: TGTGCCAGCTCACCACCGGCCCGATACGAGCAGTACTTC
j_gene: TRBJ1-2; v_gene: TRBV4-2; d_gene: TRBD1; abundance: NA; CDR3aa: CASSQESGTGGGYTF; CDR3nt: TGTGCCAGCAGCCAAGAATCCGGGACAGGAGGGGGCTACACCTTC
j_gene: TRBJ2-7; v_gene: TRBV27; d_gene: NA; abundance: NA; CDR3aa: CASSLLTGTPSYEQYF; CDR3nt: TGTGCCAGCAGTTTACTTACCGGGACACCGTCCTACGAGCAGTACTTC
j_gene: TRBJ2-5; v_gene: TRBV29-1; d_gene: TRBD2; abundance: many; CDR3aa: CSVRREGRETQYF; CDR3nt: TGCAGCGTAAGAAGGGAGGGCCGAGAGACCCAGTACTTC
j_gene: TRBJ1-2; v_gene: TRBV12-3/TRBV12-4; d_gene: NA; abundance: many; CDR3aa: CASSAEGLGYTF; CDR3nt: TGTGCCAGCAGTGCGGAGGGTCTAGGCTACACCTTC
j_gene: TRBJ2-3; v_gene: TRBV12-3/TRBV12-4; d_gene: TRBD2; abundance: many; CDR3aa: CASRTSGGTDTQYF; CDR3nt: TGTGCCAGCCGGACTAGCGGGGGAACAGATACGCAGTATTTT
j_gene: TRBJ2-5; v_gene: TRBV27; d_gene: NA; abundance: few; CDR3aa: CARKKGETEETQYF; CDR3nt: TGTGCCAGAAAAAAGGGGGAGACGGAGGAGACCCAGTACTTC
j_gene: TRBJ2-2; v_gene: TRBV20-1; d_gene: TRBD2; abundance: NA; CDR3aa: CSARVGLGSAGELFF; CDR3nt: TGCAGTGCTAGAGTGGGACTAGGATCCGCCGGGGAGCTGTTTTTT
j_gene: TRBJ2-7; v_gene: TRBV20-1; d_gene: TRBD1; abundance: few; CDR3aa: CSARSQGAVYEQYF; CDR3nt: TGCAGTGCTAGATCGCAGGGGGCTGTCTACGAGCAGTACTTC
j_gene: TRBJ1-1; v_gene: TRBV30; d_gene: TRBD1; abundance: many; CDR3aa: CAWTGQTNTEAFF; CDR3nt: TGTGCCTGGACGGGACAGACCAACACTGAAGCTTTCTTT
j_gene: TRBJ2-7; v_gene: TRBV7-9; d_gene: TRBD2; abundance: many; CDR3aa: CASNPGLARYEQYF; CDR3nt: TGTGCCAGCAACCCAGGACTAGCTCGCTACGAGCAGTACTTC
j_gene: TRBJ2-1; v_gene: TRBV20-1; d_gene: TRBD2; abundance: few; CDR3aa: CSASTSGRGNEQFF; CDR3nt: TGCAGTGCTTCGACTAGCGGCAGAGGTAATGAGCAGTTCTTC
j_gene: TRBJ2-2; v_gene: TRBV28; d_gene: TRBD2; abundance: few; CDR3aa: CATIRAGGNTGELFF; CDR3nt: TGTGCCACCATCCGGGCGGGGGGGAACACCGGGGAGCTGTTTTTT
j_gene: TRBJ2-7; v_gene: TRBV5-5; d_gene: NA; abundance: NA; CDR3aa: CASNVRETDEQYF; CDR3nt: TGTGCCAGCAATGTGAGGGAAACGGACGAGCAGTACTTC
j_gene: TRBJ1-1; v_gene: TRBV10-3; d_gene: TRBD1; abundance: few; CDR3aa: CAISESPGGNTEAFF; CDR3nt: TGTGCCATCAGTGAGTCCCCAGGGGGGAACACTGAAGCTTTCTTT
j_gene: TRBJ1-6; v_gene: TRBV5-1; d_gene: NA; abundance: many; CDR3aa: CASSFGSYNSPLHF; CDR3nt: TGCGCCAGCAGCTTCGGGAGCTATAATTCACCCCTCCACTTT
j_gene: TRBJ2-2; v_gene: TRBV4-2; d_gene: NA; abundance: NA; CDR3aa: CASSQELIGAVRTGELFF; CDR3nt: TGTGCCAGCAGCCAAGAATTGATAGGCGCGGTTCGCACCGGGGAGCTGTTTTTT
j_gene: TRBJ2-3; v_gene: TRBV7-6; d_gene: NA; abundance: NA; CDR3aa: CASSGTGLRDTQYF; CDR3nt: TGTGCCAGCAGCGGCACAGGGTTGCGAGATACGCAGTATTTT
j_gene: TRBJ2-1; v_gene: TRBV5-1; d_gene: TRBD2; abundance: many; CDR3aa: CASSRGWGLAGKNEQFF; CDR3nt: TGCGCCAGCAGCCGAGGTTGGGGACTAGCGGGAAAGAATGAGCAGTTCTTC
j_gene: TRBJ1-1; v_gene: TRBV5-1; d_gene: NA; abundance: many; CDR3aa: CASRAGSVNTEAFF; CDR3nt: TGCGCCAGCAGGGCAGGGAGTGTGAACACTGAAGCTTTCTTT
j_gene: TRBJ1-1; v_gene: TRBV7-3; d_gene: NA; abundance: many; CDR3aa: CASSLLDMSRTEAFF; CDR3nt: TGTGCCAGCAGCTTATTGGACATGAGTCGCACTGAAGCTTTCTTT
j_gene: TRBJ2-7; v_gene: TRBV10-3; d_gene: NA; abundance: many; CDR3aa: CAISEGTKEQYF; CDR3nt: TGTGCCATCAGTGAGGGTACAAAAGAGCAGTACTTC
j_gene: TRBJ1-5; v_gene: TRBV5-6; d_gene: NA; abundance: NA; CDR3aa: CASSFQGNQPQHF; CDR3nt: TGTGCCAGCAGCTTCCAGGGCAATCAGCCCCAGCATTTT
j_gene: TRBJ1-4; v_gene: TRBV28; d_gene: NA; abundance: many; CDR3aa: CASRSLRGLNEKLFF; CDR3nt: TGTGCCAGCCGTTCCCTTCGGGGTCTAAATGAAAAACTGTTTTTT
j_gene: TRBJ2-1; v_gene: TRBV20-1; d_gene: NA; abundance: many; CDR3aa: CSARTSYNEQFF; CDR3nt: TGCAGTGCTCGTACCTCCTACAATGAGCAGTTCTTC
j_gene: TRBJ1-6; v_gene: TRBV27; d_gene: NA; abundance: NA; CDR3aa: CASRTNRVAYNSPLHF; CDR3nt: TGTGCCAGCAGGACGAACAGGGTGGCCTATAATTCACCCCTCCACTTT
j_gene: TRBJ2-1; v_gene: TRBV12-3/TRBV12-4; d_gene: NA; abundance: many; CDR3aa: CASSQRPGTDNEQFF; CDR3nt: TGTGCCAGCAGTCAACGACCGGGCACAGACAATGAGCAGTTCTTC
j_gene: TRBJ1-4; v_gene: TRBV2; d_gene: NA; abundance: NA; CDR3aa: CASSVLQGMGEKLFF; CDR3nt: TGTGCCAGCAGTGTTCTTCAGGGCATGGGTGAAAAACTGTTTTTT
j_gene: TRBJ2-5; v_gene: TRBV29-1; d_gene: NA; abundance: few; CDR3aa: CSVVFRLLETQYF; CDR3nt: TGCAGCGTTGTATTTCGACTATTAGAGACCCAGTACTTC
j_gene: TRBJ2-7; v_gene: TRBV20-1; d_gene: NA; abundance: NA; CDR3aa: CSARVGAYEQYF; CDR3nt: TGCAGTGCTAGAGTCGGGGCCTACGAGCAGTACTTC
j_gene: TRBJ2-1; v_gene: TRBV7-9; d_gene: TRBD2; abundance: NA; CDR3aa: CASSLTSGRAPEQFF; CDR3nt: TGTGCCAGCAGCCTGACTAGCGGGAGGGCCCCTGAGCAGTTCTTC
j_gene: TRBJ2-1; v_gene: TRBV7-2; d_gene: NA; abundance: NA; CDR3aa: CASSSRLNNEQFF; CDR3nt: TGTGCCAGCAGCAGCCGACTGAACAATGAGCAGTTCTTC
j_gene: TRBJ1-1; v_gene: TRBV6-2/TRBV6-3; d_gene: TRBD1; abundance: NA; CDR3aa: CASRPTGLGTEAFF; CDR3nt: TGTGCCAGCAGACCGACAGGGTTGGGCACTGAAGCTTTCTTT
j_gene: TRBJ2-3; v_gene: TRBV14; d_gene: NA; abundance: many; CDR3aa: CASSQEGQRHTQYF; CDR3nt: TGTGCCAGCAGCCAAGAAGGCCAGCGTCATACGCAGTATTTT
j_gene: TRBJ2-5; v_gene: TRBV10-2; d_gene: TRBD2; abundance: NA; CDR3aa: CASSFRRPGLAAQQETQYF; CDR3nt: TGCGCCAGCAGTTTCCGCCGACCCGGACTAGCGGCACAACAAGAGACCCAGTACTTC
j_gene: TRBJ1-4; v_gene: TRBV4-3; d_gene: NA; abundance: few; CDR3aa: CASSHDTGLYNEKLFF; CDR3nt: TGCGCCAGCAGCCATGACACGGGACTCTATAATGAAAAACTGTTTTTT
j_gene: TRBJ1-5; v_gene: TRBV2; d_gene: NA; abundance: few; CDR3aa: CASPRQEDQPQHF; CDR3nt: TGTGCCAGCCCCCGACAGGAAGATCAGCCCCAGCATTTT
j_gene: TRBJ2-3; v_gene: TRBV5-1; d_gene: NA; abundance: many; CDR3aa: CASSLEGLSSTDTQYF; CDR3nt: TGCGCCAGCAGCTTGGAAGGGCTGTCTAGCACAGATACGCAGTATTTT
j_gene: TRBJ2-5; v_gene: TRBV4-3; d_gene: NA; abundance: NA; CDR3aa: CASSQNAGTRTETQYF; CDR3nt: TGCGCCAGCAGCCAAAACGCCGGGACCAGGACAGAGACCCAGTACTTC
j_gene: TRBJ2-2; v_gene: TRBV20-1; d_gene: TRBD1; abundance: NA; CDR3aa: CSARDLGQENTGELFF; CDR3nt: TGCAGTGCTAGAGATCTAGGACAGGAGAACACCGGGGAGCTGTTTTTT
j_gene: TRBJ2-1; v_gene: TRBV27; d_gene: NA; abundance: NA; CDR3aa: CASSLKGPVLGGLRLGNEQFF; CDR3nt: TGTGCCAGCAGTTTAAAGGGGCCGGTGCTGGGCGGCCTACGTTTAGGAAATGAGCAGTTCTTC
j_gene: TRBJ2-6; v_gene: TRBV6-2/TRBV6-3; d_gene: NA; abundance: NA; CDR3aa: CASSSSPGAGANVLTF; CDR3nt: TGTGCCAGCAGTTCTAGTCCTGGGGCTGGGGCCAACGTCCTGACTTTC